Listed below are T cell receptor beta chains from one sample, sequenced in a study of early T cells in non-severe SARS-CoV-2 infection. TCRdb processed the 5' RACE reads anew with MiXCR; each CDR3 protein has one entry. The sample contains some 60,000 distinct CDR3 sequences, roughly 8.8% of which appear only once. The specimen sequenced was whole blood. These receptors all stem from an adult who was a healthcare worker with PCR-confirmed SARS-CoV-2 infection or an uninfected control (not recorded which). The conserved cysteine and the conserved F or W are not part of the CDR3 here.

ASSPLGGQETQY	TRBV7-9	TRBJ2-5
ASSMWTSGGGETQY	TRBV7-8	TRBJ2-5
ASSPQRLQGGDTQY	TRBV6-6	TRBJ2-3
ATSDTSAYANEQF	TRBV24-1	TRBJ2-1
ASSLPQGNYGYT	TRBV7-9	TRBJ1-2
ASSLEGAGGYT	TRBV5-1	TRBJ1-2
ASSERLAGATDTQY	TRBV2	TRBJ2-3
ASSSTRGGNEQF	TRBV13	TRBJ2-1
ASSEKLF	TRBV21-1	TRBJ1-4
ASSLGPLNEQF	TRBV27	TRBJ2-1
ASSSTSFNADTQY	TRBV4-1	TRBJ2-3
TTMDRAGAQETQY	TRBV29-1	TRBJ2-5
ASRRQSAGGGYT	TRBV19	TRBJ1-2
ASSLWSGIKDSPLH	TRBV7-2	TRBJ1-6
ASSTLISTDTQY	TRBV6-1	TRBJ2-3
ASSLGVGDTQY	TRBV11-2	TRBJ2-3
ASSLIDRTGKTSGANVLT	TRBV6-1	TRBJ2-6
ASSQDPGFNYGYT	TRBV4-1	TRBJ1-2
ASSRPPNTEAF	TRBV5-1	TRBJ1-1
ASSIVPGTGLVNEQF	TRBV19	TRBJ2-1
ASSPGLVRGYEQY	TRBV12-3/TRBV12-4	TRBJ2-7
SARDLGDTQY	TRBV20-1	TRBJ2-3
ASSLKNNSPLH	TRBV27	TRBJ1-6
ASSFGDGNQPQH	TRBV5-1	TRBJ1-5
ASSLGGLASNEQF	TRBV7-9	TRBJ2-1
ASTRGPSTDTQY	TRBV19	TRBJ2-3
ASSLNLGLADTQY	TRBV18	TRBJ2-3
ASSRQGPRTDTQY	TRBV12-3/TRBV12-4	TRBJ2-3
ASSTGQGTNTEAF	TRBV6-6	TRBJ1-1
ASSFGGYGYT	TRBV28	TRBJ1-2
ASRDPAGLGDGYT	TRBV6-2/TRBV6-3	TRBJ1-2
ASSLGGPGVVF	TRBV12-3/TRBV12-4	TRBJ2-2
ASSLQGTGLGPQH	TRBV6-1	TRBJ1-5
ASSAGTGLVRGYT	TRBV9	TRBJ1-2
ASSLATISEAF	TRBV7-2	TRBJ1-1